These 25 T cell receptor beta chains share one sample of origin, sequenced in a study of CD8 T cells in ankylosing spondylitis. One entry per CDR3 protein, called by TCRdb with MiXCR from the 5' RACE reads. The sample records over 200,000 distinct CDR3 sequences, roughly a tenth being singletons. Sequencing input: blood, either unsorted or a sorted T cell fraction (not recorded which). The receptors shown here come from a male donor with ankylosing spondylitis or in good health (not recorded which).

This clonotype was counted many times. The chain links TRBV6-1 to TRBJ1-2, with D unclear. Germline CDR1 is MNHNS and CDR2 is SASEGT. V dropped 7 bases and J dropped 1 base, with 25 bases sitting between them. This CDR3 contains 18 residues. The CDR3 loop is CASTPYGHSPGFNYGYTF. The CDR3 DNA is TGTGCCAGCACCCCCTATGGGCACTCCCCGGGGTTTAACTATGGCTACACCTTC.

This clonotype was seen a handful of times. V gene TRBV19 combines with J gene TRBJ1-6, with no clear D. CDR3 length equals 14 residues. Trimming left V 5 bases short and J 7 bases short, with 12 bases between. Germline V CDR1 and CDR2: LNHDA, SQIVND (reference sequence). The CDR3 bases are TGTGCCAGTAGTCTCAGAGAATTCAATTCACCCCTCCACTTT. It yields the protein CASSLREFNSPLHF.

V is TRBV6-1 and J is TRBJ2-2, with 8 nucleotides matching TRBD1. V lost 6 bases, J lost 4 bases, and 7 bases stayed unmatched. The CDR3 sequence is 15 residues long. Germline values: CDR1 MNHNS, CDR2 SASEGT. DNA of the CDR3: TGTGCCAGCAGCGCAGGGGGCGCTGGCACCGGGGAGCTGTTTTTT. Amino acid sequence: CASSAGGAGTGELFF.

The chain uses TRBV7-2 and TRBJ2-7; the D gene is possibly TRBD1 (5 bases). Trimming left V 5 bases short and J 0 bases short, with 14 bases between. In germline, CDR1 is SGHTA, CDR2 FQGNSA. This CDR3 is built from 15 residues. As DNA, the CDR3 is TGTGCCAGCAGCCAGACGACAGAAATCTCCTACGAGCAGTACTTC. Its protein product is CASSQTTEISYEQYF.

The chain combines TRBV5-1 with TRBJ1-6; D is possibly TRBD1 (5 bases). CDR1 and CDR2 from the germline V gene are SGHRS and YFSETQ. The length of the CDR3 is 14 residues. Trimming took off 2 bases at V and 7 bases at J, with 10 bases between the two ends. The CDR3 region is CASSLGTVNSPLHF. The CDR3, as DNA: TGCGCCAGCAGCTTAGGGACGGTGAATTCACCCCTCCACTTT.

The J gene is TRBJ2-7, the V gene TRBV11-2; TRBD2 agrees at 7 bases. In germline, CDR1 is SGHAT, CDR2 FQNNGV. CDR3 length: 15 residues. The V segment lost 1 base and the J segment 8 bases; nucleotides outside the gene matches: 11. The CDR3 DNA is TGTGCCAGCAGCTTAGTCGAGCGGGGCCAAGGAAAGCAGTACTTC. It specifies CASSLVERGQGKQYF.

This clonotype occurred a few times. This chain connects TRBV28 to TRBJ2-7; TRBD1 agrees at 9 bases. The CDR3 totals 14 residues. Germline V CDR1 and CDR2: MDHEN, SYDVKM. V was clipped by 4 bases and J by 3 bases; unmatched bases: 4. Here the CDR3 DNA reads TGTGCCAGCAGTTCCCGACAGGGGGACTACGAGCAGTACTTC. It translates to CASSSRQGDYEQYF. The full variable domain, completed using reference TRBV28 and TRBJ2-7, is DVKVTQSSRYLVKRTGEKVFLECVQDMDHENMFWYRQDPGLGLRLIYFSYDVKMKEKGDIPEGYSVSREKKERFSLILESASTNQTSMYLCASSSRQGDYEQYFGPGTRLTVT.

This clonotype was seen many times. J is TRBJ2-5 and V is TRBV5-1; no definite D call. The germline V gene has CDR1 SGHRS and CDR2 YFSETQ. There are 15 residues in the CDR3. V dropped 4 bases and J dropped 0 bases, with 13 bases sitting between them. The CDR3 sequence is CASSGGGGNQETQYF. DNA for the CDR3: TGCGCCAGCAGCGGCGGTGGTGGGAACCAAGAGACCCAGTACTTC.

This chain uses TRBV20-1 with TRBJ2-7; D might be TRBD1 or TRBD2, each matching 6 bases. Germline V gene sequence: CDR1 DFQATT, CDR2 SNEGSKA (reference sequence). Between the trimmed V and J ends, which lost 5 bases and 6 bases, there was a span of 20 bases. The CDR3 covers 14 residues. DNA of the CDR3: TGCAGTGCTCTATTTCTGGGACCGGGGGCCGAGCAGTACTTC. Protein sequence: CSALFLGPGAEQYF.

The chain links TRBV3-1 to TRBJ2-1; D ambiguous. This CDR3 has 12 amino acids. The germline V and J ends were trimmed by 3 bases and 10 bases, with 10 bases remaining between them. Germline V gives CDR1 LGHDT, CDR2 YNNKEL (reference sequence). The chain's CDR3 is CASSQSGPEQFF. In nucleotides, the CDR3 is TGTGCCAGCAGCCAGTCCGGGCCGGAGCAGTTCTTC.

This clonotype showed up just a few times. CDR3 loop: CASSIVRGKDEQFF. The CDR3 DNA reads TGTGCCAGTAGTATTGTTCGGGGGAAGGATGAGCAGTTCTTC. The chain has TRBV19 and TRBJ2-1; D is perhaps TRBD2 (6 bases). V lost 3 bases and J 8 bases, leaving 14 bases between the germline ends. The CDR3 length is 14 residues. Germline CDR1 and CDR2: LNHDA and SQIVND (reference sequence). Using reference TRBV19 and TRBJ2-1 for the parts outside the CDR3, the full variable domain is DGGITQSPKYLFRKEGQNVTLSCEQNLNHDAMYWYRQDPGQGLRLIYYSQIVNDFQKGDIAEGYSVSREKKESFPLTVTSAQKNPTAFYLCASSIVRGKDEQFFGPGTRLTVL.

This clonotype was picked up many times. The V and J genes are TRBV20-1 and TRBJ1-5; tentative D call: TRBD1 (5 bases). The CDR3 covers 15 residues. Trimming cost V 6 bases and J 0 bases, with 15 bases left between them. CDR1 is DFQATT, CDR2 SNEGSKA, per germline (reference sequence). In nucleotides, the CDR3 is TGCAGTGCCAGCAGAGGGGACTTTAGCAATCAGCCCCAGCATTTT. Amino acid sequence: CSASRGDFSNQPQHF.

In this sample, this clonotype turned up many times. The J gene is TRBJ2-3, the V gene TRBV12-3 or TRBV12-4, with 11 bases fitting TRBD2. Trimming took 5 bases from V and 1 from J; bases not matched to a gene: 8. The CDR3 is made up of 17 amino acids. The CDR3 DNA sequence: TGTGCCAGCAGTGCCTCGACTAGCGGGGAGCGCACAGATACGCAGTATTTT. Its protein product is CASSASTSGERTDTQYF.

This clonotype came up many times. This sequence joins TRBV7-6 and TRBJ2-2; 7 bases line up with TRBD2. V dropped 5 bases and J dropped 7; count of bases not matched to a gene: 13. The CDR3 has 16 amino acids. Germline CDR1 SGHVS, CDR2 FNYEAQ. In DNA, the CDR3 is TGTGCCAGCAGCCGGGCCGAGACTAGCAGCGTCGGGGAGCTGTTTTTT. Its protein product is CASSRAETSSVGELFF.

In this sample, this clonotype turned up a few times. This sequence joins TRBV24-1 and TRBJ2-5; the D gene is possibly TRBD1 (6 bases). Germline V gene sequence: CDR1 KGHDR, CDR2 SFDVKD. The CDR3 spans 14 residues. V was cut by 8 bases and J by 5 bases, with 17 bases left in between. The CDR3 sequence: CATTPGTPRETQYF. DNA of the CDR3: TGTGCCACCACCCCCGGGACACCGAGGGAGACCCAGTACTTC.

This clonotype was seen ten or more times. The chain is built from TRBV28 and TRBJ1-5, with D unresolved. Between the trimmed V and J ends, which lost 2 bases and 7 bases, there was a span of 6 bases. The CDR3 totals 12 residues. Germline V gives CDR1 MDHEN, CDR2 SYDVKM. CDR3 sequence reads: CASSLRNQPQHF. The CDR3 DNA sequence: TGTGCCAGCAGTTTAAGGAACCAGCCCCAGCATTTT.

This clonotype was counted ten times or more. This sequence joins TRBV20-1 and TRBJ1-4; maybe TRBD1 (5 bases). Germline loops: CDR1 DFQATT, CDR2 SNEGSKA (reference sequence). Trimming left V 1 base short and J 6 bases short, with 9 bases between. There are 13 residues in the CDR3. In DNA form, the CDR3 reads TGCAGTGCTAGAGGCAGGGTGTATGAAAAACTGTTTTTT. Amino acid sequence: CSARGRVYEKLFF.

The V call is TRBV13, the J call TRBJ2-7, with D perhaps assigned TRBD1 or TRBD2 (5 bases each). Trimming took 5 bases from V and 4 from J, leaving 24 bases between them. CDR3 length: 17 amino acids. Looked up from germline, CDR1 is PRHDT and CDR2 is FYEKMQ (reference sequence). This CDR3 is CASSPGPDYAPIYEQYF. CDR3 nucleotide sequence: TGTGCCAGCAGCCCAGGGCCCGACTACGCCCCAATTTACGAGCAGTACTTC.

The genes are TRBV3-1 and TRBJ2-1; a weak D match, TRBD1 (5 bases). Per the germline V gene, CDR1 is LGHDT and CDR2 is YNNKEL (reference sequence). V dropped 0 bases and J dropped 8 bases, with 14 bases sitting between them. This CDR3 is 15 amino acids long. The CDR3 DNA reads TGTGCCAGCAGCCAAGATGGGGCCCTGGTCGATGAGCAGTTCTTC. It specifies CASSQDGALVDEQFF.

This clonotype was detected ten times or more. The rearrangement links TRBV20-1 to TRBJ1-4; 8 bases line up with TRBD1. The ends lost 3 bases at V and 0 bases at J; junction bases unmatched: 0. CDR1 is DFQATT and CDR2 is SNEGSKA in the germline V gene (reference sequence). The CDR3 has 14 amino acids. The CDR3 DNA reads TGCAGTGCTAGGGACAGGGCAACTAATGAAAAACTGTTTTTT. Its translation is CSARDRATNEKLFF.

The gene calls are TRBV5-5 and TRBJ2-2; 7 nucleotides match TRBD1. Germline CDR1 SGHKS, CDR2 YYEKEE (reference sequence). Germline trimming cut 3 bases from V and 3 bases from J; bases unmatched to any gene: 5. This CDR3 spans 15 amino acids. The CDR3 nucleotides are TGTGCCAGCAGCTGGGACAGTCCGGACACCGGGGAGCTGTTTTTT. Translating it yields CASSWDSPDTGELFF.

This clonotype was counted ten times or more. The rearrangement uses TRBV12-3 or TRBV12-4 and TRBJ2-5; 8 bases are a match to TRBD2. Unmatched junction bases numbered 3, after V lost 0 bases and J lost 0 bases. CDR3 length: 16 amino acids. The CDR3 sequence: CASSLAVAGYQETQYF. The DNA for the CDR3 is TGTGCCAGCAGTTTAGCAGTAGCGGGGTACCAAGAGACCCAGTACTTC.

This clonotype appeared many times. The CDR3, as DNA: TGTGCCAGCACCAAAAGTGAGGGGGGCTCCTACGAGCAGTACTTC. Residues: CASTKSEGGSYEQYF. The chain joins TRBV12-3 or TRBV12-4 to TRBJ2-7, with D perhaps TRBD1 or TRBD2 (6 bases each). The germline V and J ends were trimmed by 7 bases and 0 bases, with 16 bases remaining between them. The CDR3 contains 15 residues.

In this sample, this clonotype turned up many times. J is TRBJ1-2 and V is TRBV20-1; a possible D gene is TRBD1 (5 bases). The CDR3 totals 14 residues. Trimming removed 0 bases from V and 2 bases from J, with 10 bases in between. The V gene's germline CDR1 is DFQATT and CDR2 SNEGSKA (reference sequence). The CDR3 protein is CSAREPAGNYGYTF. The CDR3 DNA sequence: TGCAGTGCTAGAGAGCCAGCAGGGAACTATGGCTACACCTTC.

This clonotype was observed at least ten times. The gene calls are TRBV7-2 and TRBJ1-4, with TRBD1 matching 7 bases. This CDR3 region has 15 residues. The J segment lost 2 bases and the V segment lost 5 bases, leaving 5 bases of the junction unmatched. Germline CDR1 and CDR2: SGHTA and FQGNSA. This CDR3 reads CASSLTGQTNEKLFF. CDR3 coding DNA: TGTGCCAGCAGCCTAACGGGACAGACTAATGAAAAACTGTTTTTT.